This TCR beta chain was sequenced during a study of blood T cell repertoires in COVID-19. CDR1 and CDR2 (germline): SGHTA, FQGNSA. CDR3 size: 13 residues. The J segment lost 6 bases and the V segment lost 4 bases, leaving 3 bases of the junction unmatched. Produced via immunoSEQ multiplex PCR; TCRdb's table is partial and in-frame only. The sample has about 220,000 clones; around 82% are singletons. The chain links TRBV7-2 to TRBJ2-1; 7 bases line up with TRBD1. This TCR derives from a woman in her 70s with acute or convalescent COVID-19. Sequenced sample: peripheral blood. CDR3 region: CASSSGGSNEQFF. The DNA of the CDR3 is TGTGCCAGCAGCTCAGGGGGTAGCAATGAGCAGTTCTTC.